This TCR beta chain derives from a study of cytomegalovirus exposure and HLA in healthy donors. The wider study: Early on, a data release was issued that held 80 million to 90 million unique TCRs from HLA-typed donors. General observations from the study: The authors later linked a missense DCLRE1C variant to TCR beta V- and J-gene trimming. It was taken for granted in presence/absence analyses that sequencing depth across donors was roughly uniform.

On this clone: Its antigen is not known.

The CDR3 has 14 amino acids. J was trimmed by 4 bases and V by 0 bases; bases with no gene match: 6. The germline gives CDR1 GTSNPN, CDR2 SVGIG (reference sequence). 60 Vbeta and 13 Jbeta primers were used in PCR. How the authors handled the data: Approximately 9.9 million of about 80 million unique TCR beta chains were shared, per a later count. Libraries were prepared by immunoSEQ multiplex PCR; TCRdb keeps only in-frame clonotypes and omits some of them. The V and J calls and clone size are taken from that table; D and trimming were inferred from the DNA. The sample lists approximately 140,000 clones, roughly 80% seen once, with 10% to 15% in the top ten.

This TCR was sampled from a man between 35 and 55 years old in good health and CMV-seropositive. The sample consisted of PBMCs. The chain combines TRBV30 with TRBJ2-7; 7 bases align to TRBD1. CDR3 amino acids: CAWSVAGTDYEQYF. The CDR3 DNA sequence: TGTGCCTGGAGTGTAGCCGGGACAGATTACGAGCAGTACTTC.